This T cell receptor beta chain originates from a study of blood T cell repertoires in COVID-19. At the level of the study: The origin of the acute and convalescent COVID-19 samples was the United States, Italy and Spain. T cells, B-cell-depleted T cells, or PBMCs supplied cDNA or gDNA.

Original analysis: By means of reference gene primer amplification, nucleated cell counts were estimated. The repertoire was sequenced with immunoSEQ multiplex PCR; TCRdb's copy has only in-frame clones and lacks some. The D gene and trimming were derived from the DNA, and the V and J assignments and clone size from that table. Here the sample spans approximately 210,000 clones, over 75% being singletons. CDR1 is MNHEY, CDR2 SMNVEV, per germline (reference sequence). CDR3 length: 15 amino acids. V shed 3 bases and J shed 5 bases, with 13 bases lying between them. The genes are TRBV27 and TRBJ2-2, with D possibly being TRBD2 (6 bases). The material sequenced was peripheral blood. The source of this sequence is a middle-aged man with COVID-19, enrolled during active disease. CDR3 sequence: CASSLIGGYTGELFF. The CDR3 DNA is TGTGCCAGCAGTTTGATCGGAGGGTATACCGGGGAGCTGTTTTTT.